Listed below are T cell receptor beta chains from one sample, sequenced in a study of T cell repertoires in cytomegalovirus infection. One entry per CDR3 protein results from TCRdb running MiXCR on the reads. The data contain around 340,000 distinct CDR3 sequences, about 28% of them singletons. These receptors have no known antigen. The sequenced sample was cultured PBMCs, obtained from culture after CMV antigen stimulation. These receptors were taken from a human donor in good health (CMV status not recorded). Some clones in this sample may be carry-over from other donors' samples. Each CDR3 is given with its conserved first and last residue. A D gene is named only where the DNA matches it firmly. Some rows have no size entry. The others give once, few or many, or a class for an expanded clone.

CDR3: CASSPRQGVSYEQYF; DNA: TGTGCCAGCAGCCCGCGACAGGGAGTCTCCTACGAGCAGTACTTC; size: many; V: TRBV7-9; D: TRBD1; J: TRBJ2-7
CDR3: CASSPRQGVYGYTF; DNA: TGTGCCAGCAGCCCGCGACAGGGGGTCTATGGCTACACCTTC; size: NA; V: TRBV7-8; D: TRBD1; J: TRBJ1-2
CDR3: CASSSTSGTYEQYF; DNA: TGTGCCAGCAGTTCTACTAGCGGGACCTACGAGCAGTACTTC; size: few; V: TRBV6-2/TRBV6-3; D: TRBD2; J: TRBJ2-7
CDR3: CATSGTDRVGETQYF; DNA: TGTGCCACCAGTGGAACGGACAGGGTCGGAGAGACCCAGTACTTC; size: NA; V: TRBV24-1; D: TRBD1; J: TRBJ2-5
CDR3: CGRRGLGPDTQYF; DNA: TGCGGCAGGCGGGGTTTGGGGCCAGATACGCAGTATTTT; size: NA; V: TRBV23-1; D: NA; J: TRBJ2-3
CDR3: CASSLRQGSYGYTF; DNA: TGTGCCAGCAGCTTGCGCCAGGGTAGCTATGGCTACACCTTC; size: many; V: TRBV5-4; D: NA; J: TRBJ1-2
CDR3: CASSFVGPSGTGELFF; DNA: TGTGCCAGCAGCTTCGTGGGACCTTCGGGCACCGGGGAGCTGTTTTTT; size: NA; V: TRBV7-3; D: NA; J: TRBJ2-2
CDR3: CASLGPRDRIGYTQYF; DNA: TGTGCCTCCCTGGGCCCCCGGGACAGGATTGGATATACGCAGTATTTT; size: NA; V: TRBV27; D: TRBD1; J: TRBJ2-3
CDR3: CASSIPMGSGEQYF; DNA: TGTGCCAGCAGTATTCCCATGGGCAGTGGCGAGCAGTACTTC; size: NA; V: TRBV28; D: NA; J: TRBJ2-7
CDR3: CASRPGQSTGEQFF; DNA: TGTGCCAGCAGACCCGGACAGTCGACGGGTGAGCAGTTCTTC; size: few; V: TRBV12-3/TRBV12-4; D: NA; J: TRBJ2-1
CDR3: CASSMDQGLMNTEAFF; DNA: TGTGCCAGTAGTATGGACCAGGGGCTAATGAACACTGAAGCTTTCTTT; size: few; V: TRBV19; D: NA; J: TRBJ1-1
CDR3: CASSIEDSEDTEAFF; DNA: TGTGCCAGTAGTATAGAAGACAGTGAGGACACTGAAGCTTTCTTT; size: few; V: TRBV19; D: NA; J: TRBJ1-1
CDR3: CASSLPGPYSNQPQHF; DNA: TGTGCCAGCAGCCTTCCGGGACCTTATAGCAATCAGCCCCAGCATTTT; size: few; V: TRBV7-8; D: NA; J: TRBJ1-5
CDR3: CASSSRSGTYTGELFF; DNA: TGTGCCAGCAGCTCCCGGTCGGGGACATACACCGGGGAGCTGTTTTTT; size: NA; V: TRBV11-3; D: NA; J: TRBJ2-2
CDR3: CASTPSIGGESNQPQHF; DNA: TGTGCCAGTACCCCCTCCATCGGGGGGGAGAGCAATCAGCCCCAGCATTTT; size: few; V: TRBV19; D: NA; J: TRBJ1-5
CDR3: CASSEGENYGYTF; DNA: TGTGCCAGCAGTGAGGGAGAGAACTATGGCTACACCTTC; size: NA; V: TRBV2; D: NA; J: TRBJ1-2
CDR3: CASSELAGEDNEQFF; DNA: TGTGCCAGCAGTGAACTAGCGGGAGAGGACAATGAGCAGTTCTTC; size: few; V: TRBV25-1; D: TRBD2; J: TRBJ2-1
CDR3: CASSSRDRTEAFF; DNA: TGTGCCAGCAGTTCCCGGGACCGGACTGAAGCTTTCTTT; size: many; V: TRBV12-3/TRBV12-4; D: NA; J: TRBJ1-1
CDR3: CASSPTPGGSKQFF; DNA: TGTGCCAGCAGCCCGACTCCGGGAGGGAGTAAGCAGTTCTTC; size: NA; V: TRBV27; D: TRBD2; J: TRBJ2-1
CDR3: CSAREGGGGTDTQYF; DNA: TGCAGTGCTAGAGAGGGCGGGGGAGGCACAGATACGCAGTATTTT; size: few; V: TRBV20-1; D: TRBD2; J: TRBJ2-3
CDR3: CASSLMGSSYNEQFF; DNA: TGTGCCAGCAGTTTGATGGGTAGCTCCTACAATGAGCAGTTCTTC; size: NA; V: TRBV12-3/TRBV12-4; D: NA; J: TRBJ2-1
CDR3: CASSFGGKTGTGGWTSEAKNIQYF; DNA: TGTGCCAGCAGTTTTGGGGGAAAAACCGGGACAGGGGGTTGGACTAGCGAGGCCAAAAACATTCAGTACTTC; size: few; V: TRBV27; D: TRBD1; J: TRBJ2-4
CDR3: CASSLVGGPNRDGYTF; DNA: TGTGCCAGCAGCTTAGTGGGGGGCCCGAACAGGGATGGCTACACCTTC; size: few; V: TRBV11-2; D: NA; J: TRBJ1-2
CDR3: CSARGAVRDRGLTQYF; DNA: TGCAGTGCTAGAGGCGCCGTCCGGGACAGGGGGCTCACCCAGTACTTC; size: NA; V: TRBV20-1; D: TRBD1; J: TRBJ2-5
CDR3: CASSTPRGGTNEKLFF; DNA: TGTGCCAGCAGCACACCCCGTGGGGGAACTAATGAAAAACTGTTTTTT; size: few; V: TRBV28; D: NA; J: TRBJ1-4
CDR3: CASSQGPVDEQYF; DNA: TGTGCCAGCAGCCAGGGCCCCGTAGACGAGCAGTACTTC; size: NA; V: TRBV7-3; D: NA; J: TRBJ2-7
CDR3: CSARDFADFTRFGNTIYF; DNA: TGCAGTGCTAGAGATTTTGCCGACTTTACAAGATTTGGAAACACCATATATTTT; size: NA; V: TRBV20-1; D: NA; J: TRBJ1-3
CDR3: CSAETDASTDTQYF; DNA: TGCAGTGCAGAGACAGACGCTAGCACAGATACGCAGTATTTT; size: NA; V: TRBV20-1; D: NA; J: TRBJ2-3
CDR3: CASSPSRGTNYGYTF; DNA: TGTGCCAGCAGCCCCAGCCGGGGAACTAACTATGGCTACACCTTC; size: many; V: TRBV28; D: NA; J: TRBJ1-2
CDR3: CASSKKGQPQHF; DNA: TGTGCCAGCAGCAAAAAGGGTCAGCCCCAGCATTTT; size: NA; V: TRBV12-3/TRBV12-4; D: NA; J: TRBJ1-5
CDR3: CATLGIGIEQYF; DNA: TGTGCCACCCTGGGGATCGGGATTGAGCAGTACTTC; size: NA; V: TRBV28; D: NA; J: TRBJ2-7
CDR3: CASSFEVAGGPNEQFF; DNA: TGTGCCAGCAGCTTCGAAGTTGCGGGGGGGCCGAATGAGCAGTTCTTC; size: NA; V: TRBV7-3; D: TRBD2; J: TRBJ2-1
CDR3: CASRGGLVTGNTIYF; DNA: TGTGCCAGCAGGGGGGGTCTAGTGACTGGAAACACCATATATTTT; size: NA; V: TRBV7-9; D: NA; J: TRBJ1-3
CDR3: CASSLQGESNQPQHF; DNA: TGTGCCAGCAGCTTGCAGGGGGAGAGCAATCAGCCCCAGCATTTT; size: few; V: TRBV7-8; D: TRBD1; J: TRBJ1-5
CDR3: CAGRLAGGGSTDTQYF; DNA: TGTGCCGGACGACTAGCGGGAGGGGGGAGCACAGATACGCAGTATTTT; size: many; V: TRBV27; D: TRBD2; J: TRBJ2-3
CDR3: CASSPGLVDGYEQYF; DNA: TGTGCCAGCAGCCCGGGACTGGTGGACGGCTACGAGCAGTACTTC; size: many; V: TRBV7-2; D: NA; J: TRBJ2-7
CDR3: CASSLGQGTMNTEAFF; DNA: TGTGCCAGCAGTCTCGGACAGGGGACAATGAACACTGAAGCTTTCTTT; size: NA; V: TRBV28; D: TRBD1; J: TRBJ1-1
CDR3: CASSLDLVNTQYF; DNA: TGTGCCAGCAGCTTAGATCTAGTAAATACGCAGTATTTT; size: NA; V: TRBV11-3; D: NA; J: TRBJ2-3
CDR3: CASSLYVTQRRGGAQETQYF; DNA: TGTGCCAGCAGCTTATACGTTACCCAAAGAAGGGGGGGCGCACAAGAGACCCAGTACTTC; size: NA; V: TRBV7-9; D: NA; J: TRBJ2-5
CDR3: CASSLVGGYTF; DNA: TGTGCCAGCAGCTTAGTAGGTGGCTACACCTTC; size: few; V: TRBV11-2; D: NA; J: TRBJ1-2
CDR3: CATGSRDRTYEQYF; DNA: TGTGCCACCGGATCCCGGGACAGGACCTACGAGCAGTACTTC; size: NA; V: TRBV27; D: TRBD1; J: TRBJ2-7
CDR3: CASSWGPGETQYF; DNA: TGTGCCAGCAGCTGGGGGCCGGGGGAGACCCAGTACTTC; size: few; V: TRBV7-7; D: NA; J: TRBJ2-5
CDR3: CASSPPLGLDGSSGNTIYF; DNA: TGTGCCAGCAGCCCGCCGCTAGGCCTAGACGGAAGCTCTGGAAACACCATATATTTT; size: few; V: TRBV4-1; D: NA; J: TRBJ1-3
CDR3: CASRRTSGTETQYF; DNA: TGTGCCAGCAGACGGACTAGCGGCACAGAGACCCAGTACTTC; size: many; V: TRBV6-5; D: TRBD2; J: TRBJ2-5
CDR3: CASSYTSSPLHF; DNA: TGTGCCAGCAGTTATACGAGCTCACCCCTCCACTTT; size: once; V: TRBV6-2/TRBV6-3; D: NA; J: TRBJ1-6
CDR3: CSASGGGSYEQYF; DNA: TGCAGTGCTAGTGGCGGGGGGTCCTACGAGCAGTACTTC; size: NA; V: TRBV20-1; D: TRBD2; J: TRBJ2-7
CDR3: CASSYSGVTDTQYF; DNA: TGTGCCAGCAGTTACTCGGGGGTCACAGATACGCAGTATTTT; size: many; V: TRBV6-6; D: NA; J: TRBJ2-3
CDR3: CASSRLAGVYNEQFF; DNA: TGTGCCAGTAGTCGACTAGCGGGGGTCTACAATGAGCAGTTCTTC; size: few; V: TRBV19; D: TRBD2; J: TRBJ2-1
CDR3: CAISDLHRGSGANVLTF; DNA: TGTGCCATCAGCGACTTACACAGGGGCAGTGGGGCCAACGTCCTGACTTTC; size: few; V: TRBV10-3; D: TRBD1; J: TRBJ2-6
CDR3: CASSGLGGRNTGELFF; DNA: TGTGCCAGCAGCGGGCTCGGCGGGAGAAACACCGGGGAGCTGTTTTTT; size: NA; V: TRBV11-2; D: TRBD2; J: TRBJ2-2
CDR3: CASGNYSGRTGELFF; DNA: TGTGCCAGCGGCAATTATAGCGGAAGAACCGGGGAGCTGTTTTTT; size: NA; V: TRBV28; D: NA; J: TRBJ2-2
CDR3: CATSSPGENTGELFF; DNA: TGTGCCACCTCCAGCCCAGGCGAGAACACCGGGGAGCTGTTTTTT; size: NA; V: TRBV24-1; D: NA; J: TRBJ2-2
CDR3: CASSPLGGMEQFF; DNA: TGTGCCAGCAGCCCCCTCGGGGGTATGGAGCAGTTCTTC; size: NA; V: TRBV7-3; D: NA; J: TRBJ2-1
CDR3: CTSSLMGAGVGEKLFF; DNA: TGCACCAGCAGCTTGATGGGTGCAGGGGTGGGTGAAAAACTGTTTTTT; size: NA; V: TRBV5-1; D: NA; J: TRBJ1-4
CDR3: CAISDGLSTDTQYF; DNA: TGTGCCATCAGTGATGGACTTAGCACAGATACGCAGTATTTT; size: NA; V: TRBV10-3; D: NA; J: TRBJ2-3
CDR3: CASSLTGLRTGELFF; DNA: TGTGCCAGCAGCTTAACGGGACTTCGGACCGGGGAGCTGTTTTTT; size: few; V: TRBV7-3; D: NA; J: TRBJ2-2
CDR3: CASSLATAQETQYF; DNA: TGTGCCAGCAGCTTAGCTACTGCGCAAGAGACCCAGTACTTC; size: few; V: TRBV7-6; D: NA; J: TRBJ2-5
CDR3: CASSIIPGTGEVEAFF; DNA: TGTGCCAGTAGTATAATCCCCGGGACAGGGGAGGTTGAAGCTTTCTTT; size: NA; V: TRBV19; D: TRBD1; J: TRBJ1-1
CDR3: CASGSLWGTEAFF; DNA: TGTGCTAGTGGTTCCCTTTGGGGGACTGAAGCTTTCTTT; size: NA; V: TRBV12-5; D: NA; J: TRBJ1-1
CDR3: CASSVGYTSSNEQFF; DNA: TGTGCCAGCAGCGTAGGCTACACTAGCTCCAATGAGCAGTTCTTC; size: few; V: TRBV9; D: NA; J: TRBJ2-1